One and the same sample provided the 15 T cell receptor beta chains below, sequenced in a study of CD8 T cells in Susac syndrome (dated by TCRdb to the late 2010s). Libraries were made using the immunoSEQ multiplex PCR assay. RNA was extracted using the RNeasy kit, and roughly 0.45 to 1 microgram was reverse transcribed with random hexamers. TCRdb reran the public reads through fastp at Q25 and MiXCR, keeping productive beta chains. Entries that share a CDR3 protein sequence are merged under the most common genes and DNA. The sample contains a few hundred thousand distinct CDR3 sequences, roughly 90% of them found a single time. The top ten clones comprise about 0.17% of the sample. The sample consisted of CD8+ T cells from PBMCs. Source of these receptors: a human donor with multiple sclerosis.

This rearrangement joins TRBV12-3 or TRBV12-4 to TRBJ2-1, with TRBD1 matching 8 bases. V was clipped by 6 bases and J by 6 bases; unmatched bases: 10. The CDR3 loop spans 15 amino acids. CDR3 residues: CASRTIGQGSNEQFF. The DNA for the CDR3 is TGTGCCAGCAGAACAATTGGACAGGGAAGCAATGAGCAGTTCTTC.

In its sample, this clonotype was seen a few times. The rearrangement joins TRBV7-2 to TRBJ2-5; D call uncertain. The CDR3 is 14 amino acids. V was pared by 1 base and J by 2 bases, with 8 bases between. CDR1 is SGHTA, CDR2 FQGNSA, per germline. The CDR3 is CASSLGTVQETQYF. The DNA for the CDR3 is TGTGCCAGCAGCTTAGGGACGGTACAAGAGACCCAGTACTTC. The whole variable domain, remainder taken from reference TRBV7-2 and TRBJ2-5, is GAGVSQSPSNKVTEKGKDVELRCDPISGHTALYWYRQSLGQGLEFLIYFQGNSAPDKSGLPSDRFSAERTGGSVSTLTIQRTQQEDSAVYLCASSLGTVQETQYFGPGTRLLVL.

The chain employs TRBV11-2 and TRBJ2-3; D perhaps matches TRBD1 (6 bases). The germline gives CDR1 SGHAT, CDR2 FQNNGV. Deletions cut 7 bases from V and 1 base from J, with 12 bases between. The CDR3 is made up of 14 amino acids. CDR3 bases: TGTGCCAGCACGAGTGAGGGGGGCACAGATACGCAGTATTTT. Translation gives CASTSEGGTDTQYF.

In DNA form, the CDR3 reads TGCAGTGCTAGAGATCGGGACACTACCTACGAGCAGTACTTC. This gives the protein CSARDRDTTYEQYF. The chain couples TRBV20-1 to TRBJ2-7, with D perhaps TRBD1 (6 bases). Germline assignment: CDR1 DFQATT and CDR2 SNEGSKA (reference sequence). The CDR3 is 14 amino acids. The V gene lost 0 bases and the J gene lost 2 bases, with 11 bases spanning the gap.

The chain combines TRBV7-3 with TRBJ2-2; perhaps TRBD2 as D (7 bases). Germline assignment: CDR1 SGHTA and CDR2 FQGTGA. The CDR3 is made up of 15 amino acids. V dropped 6 bases and J dropped 1 base, with 12 bases sitting between them. Here the CDR3 reads CASRSGEGNTGELFF. CDR3 bases: TGTGCCAGCAGGTCAGGGGAGGGGAACACCGGGGAGCTGTTTTTT.

The chain employs TRBV18 and TRBJ2-7, with D maybe TRBD2 (5 bases). Germline V gene sequence: CDR1 KGHSH, CDR2 LQKENI. The ends were cut back, 3 bases at V and 4 bases at J, with 10 bases in the middle. The CDR3 extends over 13 amino acids. The CDR3 is CASSPERGYEQYF. CDR3 DNA sequence: TGTGCCAGCTCACCGGAGCGAGGGTACGAGCAGTACTTC.

V usage is TRBV4-2 and J usage is TRBJ1-3; D remains unclear. V was pared by 0 bases and J by 0 bases, with 9 bases between. The germline V gene encodes CDR1 LGHNA and CDR2 YNFKEQ. The CDR3 is 16 amino acids. The CDR3 loop is CASSQEQFDSGNTIYF. The CDR3 nucleotides read TGTGCCAGCAGCCAAGAACAGTTTGACTCTGGAAACACCATATATTTT.

The CDR3 protein is CASSLGADEQYF. The CDR3 DNA follows: TGTGCCAGCAGTTTAGGAGCCGACGAGCAGTACTTC. The V call is TRBV28, the J call TRBJ2-7; D unresolved. The CDR3 has 12 amino acids. V was clipped by 2 bases and J by 5 bases, with 7 bases between them. Germline V gene sequence: CDR1 MDHEN, CDR2 SYDVKM.

The V gene is TRBV9, the J gene TRBJ2-1; 8 bases align to TRBD1. The junction had 8 bases not matched to a gene; V was cut back by 2 bases and J by 1 base. Germline CDR1 reads SGDLS; CDR2 reads YYNGEE. This CDR3 spans 17 amino acids. This CDR3 is CASSVTGQGLSYNEQFF. DNA for the CDR3: TGTGCCAGCAGCGTTACAGGACAGGGACTTTCCTACAATGAGCAGTTCTTC.

V gene TRBV3-1 combines with J gene TRBJ2-4; D unclear. The CDR3 is 15 amino acids. From germline, CDR1 is LGHDT and CDR2 YNNKEL (reference sequence). Between the trimmed V and J ends, which lost 3 bases and 1 base, there was a span of 10 bases. The CDR3 bases are TGTGCCAGCAGCCAGGAAAGTGGGGCCAAAAACATTCAGTACTTC. It codes for CASSQESGAKNIQYF.

The rearrangement links TRBV20-1 to TRBJ2-1; 9 nucleotides agree with TRBD2. The CDR3 has 16 residues. Germline trimming cut 1 base from V and 7 bases from J; bases unmatched to any gene: 11. CDR1 is DFQATT and CDR2 is SNEGSKA in the germline V gene (reference sequence). The CDR3 bases are TGCAGTGCTAGAGCGAAAGGACTAGCGACGAGGAATGAGCAGTTCTTC. It encodes CSARAKGLATRNEQFF.

The chain employs TRBV7-9 and TRBJ1-1; the D is unclear. CDR3 length: 15 amino acids. Germline CDR1 reads SEHNR; CDR2 reads FQNEAQ (reference sequence). V was cut by 0 bases and J by 3 bases, with 11 bases left in between. This CDR3 reads CASSLARADYTEAFF. The CDR3 coding sequence is TGTGCCAGCAGCTTAGCGCGGGCGGACTACACTGAAGCTTTCTTT.

The V and J genes are TRBV7-9 and TRBJ1-5; tentatively, D is TRBD1 (6 bases). Trimming cost V 4 bases and J 3 bases, with 22 bases left between them. Looked up from germline, CDR1 is SEHNR and CDR2 is FQNEAQ (reference sequence). The CDR3 is made up of 18 amino acids. The CDR3 coding sequence is TGTGCCAGCAGCTCCACACGAGCGGACAGCCCAAACAATCAGCCCCAGCATTTT. Translation gives CASSSTRADSPNNQPQHF. Full variable domain (outside the CDR3, taken from reference TRBV7-9 and TRBJ1-5): DTGVSQNPRHKITKRGQNVTFRCDPISEHNRLYWYRQTLGQGPEFLTYFQNEAQLEKSRLLSDRFSAERPKGSFSTLEIQRTEQGDSAMYLCASSSTRADSPNNQPQHFGDGTRLSIL.

The CDR3 loop reads CSARGLSESGELFF. In DNA, the CDR3 is TGCAGTGCTAGAGGACTTAGCGAGTCCGGGGAGCTGTTTTTT. V gene TRBV20-1 combines with J gene TRBJ2-2, with D maybe TRBD2 (5 bases). The CDR3 extends over 14 amino acids. Germline V gives CDR1 DFQATT, CDR2 SNEGSKA (reference sequence). V dropped 1 base and J dropped 6 bases, with 12 bases sitting between them.

The chain links TRBV7-9 to TRBJ2-4, with D possibly being TRBD1 or TRBD2 (5 bases each). The CDR3 loop spans 13 amino acids. V was shortened by 1 base and J by 7 bases, with 8 bases between the two germline ends. Germline CDR1 SEHNR, CDR2 FQNEAQ (reference sequence). This CDR3 is CASSLVRDNIQYF. The CDR3 DNA reads as TGTGCCAGCAGCTTAGTAAGGGACAACATTCAGTACTTC.